One and the same sample provided the 29 T cell receptor beta chains below, sequenced in a study of cytomegalovirus exposure and HLA in healthy donors. Researchers ran the PCR with 60 Vbeta and 13 Jbeta primers. Assay used: immunoSEQ multiplex PCR; TCRdb lists only in-frame clones, some missing. Its table lists tens of thousands of clones. Material for sequencing was PBMCs. These receptors were taken from a woman younger than 45 in good health and CMV-seropositive.

The chain uses TRBV7-2 and TRBJ2-5; TRBD1 is a possible D gene (5 bases). V was trimmed by 0 bases and J by 11 bases, leaving 22 bases between them. Germline V gene data show CDR1 as SGHTA and CDR2 as FQGNSA. There are 16 residues in the CDR3. This chain's CDR3 is CASSLADVTAKKRQYF. CDR3 nucleotides: TGTGCCAGCAGCTTAGCGGATGTGACAGCAAAAAAGAGGCAGTACTTC.

The chain links TRBV5-6 to TRBJ1-2; D remains ambiguous. The CDR3 extends over 11 amino acids. V was pared by 0 bases and J by 14 bases, with 11 bases between. CDR1 SGHDT and CDR2 YYEEEE come from the germline V gene. CDR3: CASSLARARTF. Here the CDR3 DNA reads TGTGCCAGCAGCTTGGCGAGGGCTAGAACCTTC.

The chain is built from TRBV4-2 and TRBJ2-3; D is unresolved. The germline gives CDR1 LGHNA, CDR2 YNFKEQ. V was clipped by 4 bases and J by 0 bases, with 11 bases between them. This CDR3 region has 15 residues. DNA for the CDR3: TGTGCCAGCAGCCGCCCCGTGAGGAGCACAGATACGCAGTATTTT. Translating gives CASSRPVRSTDTQYF.

The V call is TRBV11-3, the J call TRBJ2-1; TRBD2 aligns across 9 bases. V was clipped by 1 base and J by 7 bases; unmatched bases: 5. CDR3 size: 15 residues. CDR1 and CDR2 (germline): SGHNT, YENEEA. This CDR3 is CASSLVAGGRNEQFF. For the CDR3, the DNA is TGTGCCAGCAGCTTAGTGGCGGGGGGGAGAAATGAGCAGTTCTTC.

The chain carries TRBV28 and TRBJ2-3; 7 bases match TRBD1. This CDR3 comprises 13 residues. Germline CDR1 and CDR2: MDHEN and SYDVKM. Germline trimming cut 8 bases from V and 5 bases from J; bases unmatched to any gene: 7. The CDR3 region has the DNA TGTGCCAGCTGGCAGGGGGATGGAGATACGCAGTATTTT. It yields the protein CASWQGDGDTQYF. Together with reference TRBV28 and TRBJ2-3, the CDR3 gives the full variable domain: DVKVTQSSRYLVKRTGEKVFLECVQDMDHENMFWYRQDPGLGLRLIYFSYDVKMKEKGDIPEGYSVSREKKERFSLILESASTNQTSMYLCASWQGDGDTQYFGPGTRLTVL.

This sequence joins TRBV11-1 and TRBJ2-2; no reliable D call. Trimming took 3 bases from V and 1 from J, leaving 3 bases between them. The CDR3 runs 13 residues. The germline V gene has CDR1 SGHAT and CDR2 FQDESV (reference sequence). In DNA form, the CDR3 reads TGTGCCAGCAGCTTCCAGAACACCGGGGAGCTGTTTTTT. It codes for CASSFQNTGELFF.

The genes are TRBV7-9 and TRBJ1-2; D is perhaps TRBD1 (6 bases). The V end lost 1 base, the J end lost 8 bases, and 8 bases lay between the germline ends. Germline V gene data show CDR1 as SEHNR and CDR2 as FQNEAQ (reference sequence). The CDR3 is 12 amino acids. Here the CDR3 reads CASSLDRVGYTF. CDR3 sequence (DNA): TGTGCCAGCAGCTTAGACAGGGTCGGCTACACCTTC.

Regarding this clone: This specimen includes other DNA sequences encoding the same CDR3. The chain has TRBV4-1 and TRBJ1-1; TRBD1 is a possible D gene (5 bases). The CDR3 runs to 12 residues. V was trimmed by 9 bases and J by 11 bases, leaving 19 bases between them. Germline CDR1 MGHRA, CDR2 YSYEKL. For the CDR3, the DNA is TGCGCCAGTGGACCAGGTGGGACTGGGGCTTTCTTT. This sequence encodes CASGPGGTGAFF.

The chain recombines TRBV30 with TRBJ1-2; D is unresolved. The CDR3 extends over 11 amino acids. The germline V gene encodes CDR1 GTSNPN and CDR2 SVGIG (reference sequence). CDR3 residues: CAKHVNYGYTF. CDR3 nucleotide sequence: TGTGCTAAGCATGTAAACTATGGCTACACCTTC.

The rearrangement links TRBV2 to TRBJ1-2, with 10 bases aligning to TRBD1. Trimming took 5 bases from V and 11 from J; bases not matched to a gene: 11. Germline V gene lookup returns CDR1 SNHLY and CDR2 FYNNEI. The CDR3 covers 14 residues. The CDR3 protein is CASSPLSGTGDYTF. For the CDR3, the DNA is TGTGCCAGCAGTCCGCTCTCCGGGACAGGGGATTACACCTTC.

The chain couples TRBV14 to TRBJ1-1; no firm D call. Germline V gene lookup returns CDR1 SGHDN and CDR2 FVKESK. V was clipped by 4 bases and J by 1 base, with 13 bases between them. The CDR3 has 15 amino acids. The CDR3 protein is CASSRVTKRNTEAFF. CDR3 in DNA: TGTGCCAGCAGCCGGGTAACGAAGCGGAACACTGAAGCTTTCTTT.

The chain recombines TRBV27 with TRBJ1-1; D remains ambiguous. The CDR3 runs 13 residues. CDR1 and CDR2 (germline): MNHEY, SMNVEV (reference sequence). Trimming removed 4 bases at V and 1 base at J, with 7 bases between. CDR3 sequence: CASSWARNTEAFF. DNA of the CDR3: TGTGCCAGCAGTTGGGCCAGGAACACTGAAGCTTTCTTT.

V gene TRBV29-1 combines with J gene TRBJ1-1, with D unresolved. The CDR3 length is 11 residues. V was cut by 6 bases and J by 3 bases, with 8 bases left in between. CDR1 is SQVTM and CDR2 is ANQGSEA in the germline V gene. The CDR3 spells CSVQPDTEAFF. The CDR3 DNA reads as TGCAGCGTCCAACCGGACACTGAAGCTTTCTTT. The entire variable domain, with the rest obtained from reference TRBV29-1 and TRBJ1-1, is as follows: SAVISQKPSRDICQRGTSLTIQCQVDSQVTMMFWYRQQPGQSLTLIATANQGSEATYESGFVIDKFPISRPNLTFSTLTVSNMSPEDSSIYLCSVQPDTEAFFGQGTRLTVV.

This sequence joins TRBV7-2 and TRBJ1-3; the match to TRBD1 covers 9 bases. Trimming cost V 2 bases and J 4 bases; bases outside gene matches: 6. CDR1 SGHTA and CDR2 FQGNSA come from the germline V gene. This CDR3 has 16 residues. The CDR3: CASSLFTGGKGNTIYF. CDR3 sequence (DNA): TGTGCCAGCAGCTTATTTACAGGGGGCAAGGGAAACACCATATATTTT.

This chain joins TRBV12-5 and TRBJ1-2; no clear D. Germline CDR1 and CDR2: LGHNT and FRNRAP. The V end lost 4 bases, the J end lost 8 bases, and 14 bases lay between the germline ends. There are 13 residues in the CDR3. The CDR3 DNA sequence: TGTGCTAGTGGTTCCTCGTCTGGAGCGGGCTACACCTTC. It yields the protein CASGSSSGAGYTF.

The chain is built from TRBV30 and TRBJ2-1, with 7 bases lining up with TRBD2. V lost 2 bases and J lost 8; bases outside the gene matches: 15. Germline values: CDR1 GTSNPN, CDR2 SVGIG (reference sequence). The CDR3 runs to 16 residues. CDR3 amino acids: CAWSTSWLAVGHEQFF. CDR3 bases: TGTGCCTGGAGTACTAGTTGGCTAGCGGTGGGGCATGAGCAGTTCTTC.

V is TRBV11-2 and J is TRBJ1-6, with unresolved D. Trimming removed 4 bases at V and 4 bases at J, with 14 bases between. Per the germline V gene, CDR1 is SGHAT and CDR2 is FQNNGV. The CDR3 contains 16 residues. The DNA of the CDR3 is TGTGCCAGCAGCTCCCTATCGGGAAGATATAATTCACCCCTCCACTTT. Residues: CASSSLSGRYNSPLHF.

The chain uses TRBV30 and TRBJ1-2; no clear D gene. This CDR3 has 13 residues. The V and J ends lost 1 base and 5 bases respectively, with 11 bases between them. Germline CDR1 GTSNPN, CDR2 SVGIG (reference sequence). For the CDR3, the DNA is TGTGCCTGGAGTGGTCGGTCCTCATATGGCTACACCTTC. Translated: CAWSGRSSYGYTF.

This chain connects TRBV6-5 to TRBJ1-2; D remains unclear. Germline loops: CDR1 MNHEY, CDR2 SVGAGI. The ends were cut back, 0 bases at V and 8 bases at J, with 16 bases in the middle. The CDR3 loop spans 15 amino acids. The CDR3 DNA reads as TGTGCCAGCAGTTACTCCCCAGGTGACCCCGGAGGCTACACCTTC. This encodes CASSYSPGDPGGYTF.

V is TRBV10-3 and J is TRBJ2-1, with unresolved D. The CDR3 extends over 14 amino acids. V lost 6 bases, J lost 7 bases, and 16 bases lay in between. Germline CDR1 ENHRY, CDR2 SYGVKD. CDR3 bases: TGTGCCATCAGGCCTAGAGACCAGTCGAATGAGCAGTTCTTC. Translation gives CAIRPRDQSNEQFF.

The J gene is TRBJ2-7, the V gene TRBV5-1; weak D call: TRBD1 (6 bases). Trimming removed 7 bases at V and 2 bases at J, with 13 bases between. The CDR3 has 13 residues. Germline assignment: CDR1 SGHRS and CDR2 YFSETQ. In DNA, the CDR3 is TGCGCCAGCTATCGGGACACCGCCTACGAGCAGTACTTC. Translating gives CASYRDTAYEQYF.

The V gene is TRBV6-5, the J gene TRBJ2-7; no clear D. The germline CDR1 and CDR2 sequences are MNHEY and SVGAGI. The ends were cut back, 5 bases at V and 4 bases at J, with 18 bases in the middle. This CDR3 has 15 amino acids. The CDR3 loop reads CASSARVTVPYEQYF. The CDR3, as DNA: TGTGCCAGCAGTGCTAGAGTCACGGTCCCTTACGAGCAGTACTTC.

V is TRBV30 and J is TRBJ2-2, with 12 bases that match TRBD2. The CDR3 consists of 15 residues. V dropped 3 bases and J dropped 4; count of bases not matched to a gene: 3. Germline-derived CDR1 and CDR2 are GTSNPN and SVGIG (reference sequence). The CDR3: CAWSGLAGFTGELFF. In DNA, the CDR3 is TGTGCCTGGAGCGGACTAGCGGGGTTCACCGGGGAGCTGTTTTTT.

The chain combines TRBV18 with TRBJ1-3; D call uncertain. The CDR3 is 18 amino acids. CDR1 is KGHSH, CDR2 LQKENI, per germline. The V end lost 3 bases, the J end lost 0 bases, and 18 bases lay between the germline ends. CDR3 in DNA: TGTGCCAGCTCACCCGGGGAGATATTTCGCTTCTCTGGAAACACCATATATTTT. This sequence encodes CASSPGEIFRFSGNTIYF.

This sequence joins TRBV4-1 and TRBJ1-2; the D gene is possibly TRBD1 (6 bases). The germline V and J ends were trimmed by 4 bases and 5 bases, with 14 bases remaining between them. Germline CDR1 reads MGHRA; CDR2 reads YSYEKL. The CDR3 sequence is 14 residues long. CDR3: CASSPRQATYGYTF. The CDR3 DNA follows: TGCGCCAGCAGCCCTAGACAGGCTACGTATGGCTACACCTTC.

J is TRBJ2-1 and V is TRBV5-1, with 10 bases that match TRBD2. CDR1 and CDR2 from the germline V gene are SGHRS and YFSETQ. The CDR3 has 15 amino acids. The J segment lost 5 bases and the V segment lost 0 bases, leaving 2 bases of the junction unmatched. The CDR3 nucleotides read TGCGCCAGCAGCTTGGAACTAGCGGGGAACAATGAGCAGTTCTTC. Translating it yields CASSLELAGNNEQFF.

According to its frequency, this clone is large. Within the sample, other DNA sequences also encode this same CDR3. The chain carries TRBV7-9 and TRBJ1-1; TRBD1 is a possible D gene (6 bases). The germline CDR1 and CDR2 sequences are SEHNR and FQNEAQ (reference sequence). Trimming cost V 5 bases and J 6 bases, with 28 bases left between them. The CDR3 is 18 residues long. The CDR3 bases are TGTGCCAGCAGCCCAAACGGCAGACGGGGGGCCGCCCCCCCTGAAGCTTTCTTT. It translates to CASSPNGRRGAAPPEAFF. The whole variable domain, remainder taken from reference TRBV7-9 and TRBJ1-1, is DTGVSQNPRHKITKRGQNVTFRCDPISEHNRLYWYRQTLGQGPEFLTYFQNEAQLEKSRLLSDRFSAERPKGSFSTLEIQRTEQGDSAMYLCASSPNGRRGAAPPEAFFGQGTRLTVV.

The chain uses TRBV5-4 and TRBJ2-7; 10 nucleotides align to TRBD1. The V gene end was trimmed by 5 bases and the J gene end by 2 bases; junction bases not matched to a gene: 4. Germline V gene sequence: CDR1 SGHNT, CDR2 YYREEE (reference sequence). This CDR3 has 14 residues. The CDR3 nucleotides read TGTGCCAGCAGGTCGGACAGGGGGGCCTACGAGCAGTACTTC. It translates to CASRSDRGAYEQYF.

Frequency places this clone as medium-sized. The chain recombines TRBV4-1 with TRBJ1-4, with D uncertain. Germline CDR1 and CDR2: MGHRA and YSYEKL. The germline V and J ends were trimmed by 1 base and 3 bases, with 9 bases remaining between them. This CDR3 is 15 amino acids long. CDR3 protein: CASSQAWRSNEKLFF. The DNA for the CDR3 is TGCGCCAGCAGCCAAGCTTGGAGGTCTAATGAAAAACTGTTTTTT.